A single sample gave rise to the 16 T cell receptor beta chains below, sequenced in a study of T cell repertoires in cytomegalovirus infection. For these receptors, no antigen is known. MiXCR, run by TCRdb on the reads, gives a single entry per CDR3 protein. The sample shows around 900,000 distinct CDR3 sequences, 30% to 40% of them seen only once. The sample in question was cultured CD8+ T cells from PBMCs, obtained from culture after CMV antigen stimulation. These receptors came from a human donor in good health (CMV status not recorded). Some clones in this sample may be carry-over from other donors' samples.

CDR3 in DNA: TGTGCCAGCAGATCCGGACAGAAAGCTTTCTTT. Protein product: CASRSGQKAFF. This chain links TRBV27 with TRBJ1-1, with D tentatively TRBD1 (6 bases). The V gene's germline CDR1 is MNHEY and CDR2 SMNVEV (reference sequence). Trimming shortened V by 6 bases and J by 9 bases, and 11 bases separated the two germline ends. CDR3 length: 11 amino acids.

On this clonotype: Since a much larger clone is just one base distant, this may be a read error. This chain's CDR3 is CASSFHRSHEQYF. CDR3 sequence (DNA): TGTGCCAGCAGCTTCCACAGGAGTCACGAGCAGTACTTC. The rearrangement links TRBV7-2 to TRBJ2-7; a weak D match, TRBD1 (5 bases). The germline V gene encodes CDR1 SGHTA and CDR2 FQGNSA. Trimming stripped 3 bases from V and 5 bases from J, with 11 bases between. The CDR3 consists of 13 residues.

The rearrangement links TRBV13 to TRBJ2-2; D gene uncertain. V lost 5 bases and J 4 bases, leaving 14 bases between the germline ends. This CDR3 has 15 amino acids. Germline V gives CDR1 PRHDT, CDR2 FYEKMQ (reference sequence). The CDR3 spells CASSLIGPLTGELFF. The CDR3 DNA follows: TGTGCCAGCAGCCTAATCGGACCCCTCACCGGGGAGCTGTTTTTT.

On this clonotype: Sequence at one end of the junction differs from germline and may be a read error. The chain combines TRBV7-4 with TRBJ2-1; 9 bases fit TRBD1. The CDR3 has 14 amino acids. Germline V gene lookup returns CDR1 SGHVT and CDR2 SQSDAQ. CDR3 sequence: CVSSEPGQGYEQFF. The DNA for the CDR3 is TGTGTCAGCAGTGAACCGGGACAGGGCTATGAGCAGTTCTTC.

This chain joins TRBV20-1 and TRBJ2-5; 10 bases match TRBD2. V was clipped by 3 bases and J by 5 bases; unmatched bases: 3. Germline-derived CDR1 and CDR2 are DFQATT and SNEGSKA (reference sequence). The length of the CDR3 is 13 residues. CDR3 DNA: TGCAGTGCTAGTGGGGGACTAGCGGAGACCCAGTACTTC. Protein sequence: CSASGGLAETQYF.

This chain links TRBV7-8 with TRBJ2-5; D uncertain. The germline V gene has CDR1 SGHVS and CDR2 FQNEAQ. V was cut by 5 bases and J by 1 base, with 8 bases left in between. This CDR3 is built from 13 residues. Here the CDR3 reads CASSTRPQETQYF. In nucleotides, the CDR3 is TGTGCCAGCAGCACAAGGCCCCAAGAGACCCAGTACTTC.

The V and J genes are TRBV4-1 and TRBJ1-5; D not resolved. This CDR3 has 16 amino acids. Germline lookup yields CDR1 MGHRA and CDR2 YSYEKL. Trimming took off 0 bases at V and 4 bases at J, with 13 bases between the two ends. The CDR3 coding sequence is TGCGCCAGCAGCCAAGAGAGGGCCCAGCCTAATCAGCCCCAGCATTTT. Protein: CASSQERAQPNQPQHF.

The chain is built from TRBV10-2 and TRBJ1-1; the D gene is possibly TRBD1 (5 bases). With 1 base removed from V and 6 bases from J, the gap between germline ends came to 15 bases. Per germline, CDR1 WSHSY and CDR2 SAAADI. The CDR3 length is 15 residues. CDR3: CASSEYGGGFSEAFF. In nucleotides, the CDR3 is TGCGCCAGCAGTGAGTACGGGGGGGGTTTCTCTGAAGCTTTCTTT.

This CDR3 is CSVTSLGQGVETQYF. In nucleotides, the CDR3 is TGCAGCGTTACCTCCTTGGGACAGGGGGTCGAGACCCAGTACTTC. The chain is built from TRBV29-1 and TRBJ2-5; 11 bases match TRBD1. Per the germline V gene, CDR1 is SQVTM and CDR2 is ANQGSEA. The CDR3 has 15 residues. With 5 bases clipped from V and 5 bases from J, the junction kept 10 bases outside the gene matches.

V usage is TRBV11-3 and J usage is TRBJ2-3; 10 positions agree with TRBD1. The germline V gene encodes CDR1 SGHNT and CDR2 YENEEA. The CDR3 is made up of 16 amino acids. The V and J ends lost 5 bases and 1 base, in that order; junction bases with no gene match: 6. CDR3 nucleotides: TGTGCCAGCAGCAACCGGGACAGGGGTGGCACAGATACGCAGTATTTT. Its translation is CASSNRDRGGTDTQYF.

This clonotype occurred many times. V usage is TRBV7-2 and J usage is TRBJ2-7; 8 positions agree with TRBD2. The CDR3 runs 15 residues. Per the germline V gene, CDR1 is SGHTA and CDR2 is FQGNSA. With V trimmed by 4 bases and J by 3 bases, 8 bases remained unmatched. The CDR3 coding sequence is TGTGCCAGCAGCTCAGCCGGGGGGGCCCTCTACGAGCAGTACTTC. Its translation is CASSSAGGALYEQYF.

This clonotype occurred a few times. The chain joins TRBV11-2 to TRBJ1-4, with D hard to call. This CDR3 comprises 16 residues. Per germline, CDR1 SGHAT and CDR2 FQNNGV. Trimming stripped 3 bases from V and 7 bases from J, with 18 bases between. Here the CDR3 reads CASSFSRSFFGEKLFF. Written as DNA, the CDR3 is TGTGCCAGCAGCTTTTCTAGGAGTTTTTTCGGTGAAAAACTGTTTTTT.

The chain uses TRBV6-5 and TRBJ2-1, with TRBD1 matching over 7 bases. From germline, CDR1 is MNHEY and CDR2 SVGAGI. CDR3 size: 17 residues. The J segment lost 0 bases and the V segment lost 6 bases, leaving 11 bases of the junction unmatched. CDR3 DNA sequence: TGTGCCAGCAGCCACGGGACAGACATGAGCTCCTACAATGAGCAGTTCTTC. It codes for CASSHGTDMSSYNEQFF.

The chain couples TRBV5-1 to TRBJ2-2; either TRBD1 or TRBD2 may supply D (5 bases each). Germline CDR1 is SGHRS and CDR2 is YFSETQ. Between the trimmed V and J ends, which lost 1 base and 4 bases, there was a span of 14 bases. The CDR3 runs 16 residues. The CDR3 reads CASSLRGWDPTGELFF. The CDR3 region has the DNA TGCGCCAGCAGCTTGCGTGGATGGGACCCCACCGGGGAGCTGTTTTTT.

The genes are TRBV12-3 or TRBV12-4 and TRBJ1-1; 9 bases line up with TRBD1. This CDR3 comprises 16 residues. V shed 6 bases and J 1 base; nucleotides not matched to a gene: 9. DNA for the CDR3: TGTGCCAGCAGCCCCACAGGGGGCGGTTGGAACACTGAAGCTTTCTTT. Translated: CASSPTGGGWNTEAFF.

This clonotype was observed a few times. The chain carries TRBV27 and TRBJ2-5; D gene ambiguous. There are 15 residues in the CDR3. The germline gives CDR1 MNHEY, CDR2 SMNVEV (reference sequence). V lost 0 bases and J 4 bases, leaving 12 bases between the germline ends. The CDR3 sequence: CASSLSGLVLETQYF. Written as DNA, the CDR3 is TGTGCCAGCAGTTTATCTGGCCTCGTATTAGAGACCCAGTACTTC.